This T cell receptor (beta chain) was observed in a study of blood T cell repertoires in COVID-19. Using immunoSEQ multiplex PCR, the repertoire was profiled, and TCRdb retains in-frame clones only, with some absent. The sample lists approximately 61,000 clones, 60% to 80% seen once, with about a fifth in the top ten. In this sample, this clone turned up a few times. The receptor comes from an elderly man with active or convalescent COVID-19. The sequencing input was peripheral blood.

The CDR3 bases are TGTGCCAGCGCCCTGGGAGGGGGACTCTCCTACGAGCAGTACTTC. Translated, it gives CASALGGGLSYEQYF. The chain carries TRBV9 and TRBJ2-7, with D perhaps TRBD2 (7 bases). V lost 7 bases and J 0 bases, leaving 17 bases between the germline ends. The CDR3 is 15 residues long. CDR1 is SGDLS and CDR2 is YYNGEE in the germline V gene.